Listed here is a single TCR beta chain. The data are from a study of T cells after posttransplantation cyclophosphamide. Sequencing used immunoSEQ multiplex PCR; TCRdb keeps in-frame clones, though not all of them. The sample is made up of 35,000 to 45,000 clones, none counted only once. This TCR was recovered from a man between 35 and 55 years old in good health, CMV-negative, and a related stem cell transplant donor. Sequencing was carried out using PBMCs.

The CDR3 loop is CATSRDRGLGNEQFF. The CDR3 DNA is TGTGCCACCAGCAGAGATCGAGGGTTAGGGAATGAGCAGTTCTTC. This chain connects TRBV15 to TRBJ2-1, with a possible D match to TRBD2 (5 bases). Germline V gene sequence: CDR1 LNHNV, CDR2 YYDKDF (reference sequence). V lost 0 bases to trimming and J lost 7 bases, with 13 bases between them. The length of the CDR3 is 15 residues.